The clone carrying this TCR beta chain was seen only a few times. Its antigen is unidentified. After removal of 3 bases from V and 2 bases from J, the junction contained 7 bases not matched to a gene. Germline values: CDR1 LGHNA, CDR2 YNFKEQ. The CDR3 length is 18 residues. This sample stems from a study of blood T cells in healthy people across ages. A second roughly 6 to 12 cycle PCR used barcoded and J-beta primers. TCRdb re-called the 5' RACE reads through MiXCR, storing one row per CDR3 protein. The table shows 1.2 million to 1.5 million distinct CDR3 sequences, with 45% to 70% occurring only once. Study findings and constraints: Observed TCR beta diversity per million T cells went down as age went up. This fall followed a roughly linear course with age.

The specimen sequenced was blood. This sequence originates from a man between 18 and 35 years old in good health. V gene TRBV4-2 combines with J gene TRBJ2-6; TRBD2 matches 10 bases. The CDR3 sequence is CASSQIAGGTTGANVLTF. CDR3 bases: TGTGCCAGCAGCCAGATAGCGGGAGGCACCACTGGGGCCAACGTCCTGACTTTC.